The source of this T cell receptor (beta chain) is a study of T cell responses to AZD1222 COVID-19 vaccine. General study findings and limits: Repertoire sampling was restricted to post-peak T cell response timepoints.

The method was immunoSEQ multiplex PCR; TCRdb's version includes in-frame clones alone and lacks a portion of them. The sample has about 180,000 clones, roughly 93% seen once. This clone was seen once. Its antigen is not identified. The CDR3 runs to 13 residues. The germline V and J ends were trimmed by 6 bases and 3 bases, with 11 bases remaining between them. CDR1 and CDR2 (germline): SNHLY, FYNNEI. This material consisted of peripheral blood, taken 28 days after the second dose of the MenACWY control vaccine. J is TRBJ2-5 and V is TRBV2, with D tentatively TRBD1 (6 bases). The clonotype originates from an adult who received the MenACWY meningococcal vaccine as a control. The CDR3 DNA is TGTGCCAGCAGCCGTGACAGGAAAGAGACCCAGTACTTC. Its protein is CASSRDRKETQYF.